The TCR beta chain under discussion was sequenced for a study of cytomegalovirus exposure and HLA in healthy donors. It was with 60 Vbeta and 13 Jbeta primers that the PCR ran. Produced via immunoSEQ multiplex PCR; TCRdb's table is partial and in-frame only. This table holds more than 150,000 clones, 80% found once. Specimen: PBMCs. The TCR was taken from a girl aged 10-17 years in good health and CMV-seropositive.

The CDR3 sequence is CASTLDRVYGYTF. CDR3 DNA: TGTGCCAGTACTCTAGACAGGGTCTATGGCTACACCTTC. This chain connects TRBV19 to TRBJ1-2, with 7 bases fitting TRBD1. CDR1 is LNHDA and CDR2 is SQIVND in the germline V gene (reference sequence). The CDR3 covers 13 residues. The trim removed 7 bases at V and 4 bases at J, leaving 6 bases unmatched.